Each of the 22 T cell receptor beta chains below was sequenced from the same sample in a study of T cell responses to AZD1222 COVID-19 vaccine (dated by TCRdb to the early 2020s). Libraries were constructed by the immunoSEQ multiplex PCR assay. TCRdb stores this immuneACCESS table with in-frame sequences only. Part of the clones is absent; in the studies checked, under half of the shortfall reflects unresolved V genes, and no reason is known for the rest. Here the sample has about 160,000 clones; approximately 94% occur a single time. The top ten clones comprise approximately 5.5% of the sample. The time point tag for this specimen amounts to: about 28 days (+/-7) after the second vaccine dose. This specimen was peripheral blood, taken 28 days after the second AZD1222 dose. Receptors originate from an adult who received the AZD1222 COVID-19 vaccine.

This sequence joins TRBV5-6 and TRBJ1-1; 8 bases are shared with TRBD1. This CDR3 has 15 amino acids. Germline CDR1 reads SGHDT; CDR2 reads YYEEEE. With V trimmed by 4 bases and J by 0 bases, 5 bases remained unmatched. CDR3 sequence: CASSDPGQVNTEAFF. For the CDR3, the DNA is TGTGCCAGCAGCGACCCGGGACAGGTGAACACTGAAGCTTTCTTT. The variable domain in full, completed from reference TRBV5-6 and TRBJ1-1, reads DAGVTQSPTHLIKTRGQQVTLRCSPKSGHDTVSWYQQALGQGPQFIFQYYEEEERQRGNFPDRFSGHQFPNYSSELNVNALLLGDSALYLCASSDPGQVNTEAFFGQGTRLTVV.

The J gene is TRBJ1-1, the V gene TRBV6-1; a possible D gene is TRBD1 (5 bases). Between the trimmed V and J ends, which lost 0 bases and 5 bases, there was a span of 7 bases. Germline CDR1 and CDR2: MNHNS and SASEGT. This CDR3 spans 13 amino acids. The CDR3 protein is CASSEAGGTEAFF. The CDR3 nucleotides are TGTGCCAGCAGTGAAGCGGGGGGGACTGAAGCTTTCTTT.

The V call is TRBV7-6, the J call TRBJ2-2; maybe TRBD2 (6 bases). The germline CDR1 and CDR2 sequences are SGHVS and FNYEAQ. The CDR3 sequence is 16 residues long. Trimming left V 2 bases short and J 1 base short, with 11 bases between. The CDR3 protein is CASSLRQEGNTGELFF. CDR3 DNA sequence: TGTGCCAGCAGCTTAAGGCAGGAGGGGAACACCGGGGAGCTGTTTTTT.

This chain links TRBV19 with TRBJ2-7, with D possibly matching TRBD2 (5 bases). Between the trimmed V and J ends, which lost 6 bases and 2 bases, there was a span of 14 bases. This CDR3 comprises 14 residues. Germline V lookup: CDR1 LNHDA, CDR2 SQIVND (reference sequence). The CDR3 protein is CASSRAVTTYEQYF. Written as DNA, the CDR3 is TGTGCCAGTAGCAGAGCGGTAACGACCTACGAGCAGTACTTC.

This sequence joins TRBV9 and TRBJ2-1; 8 positions match TRBD2. The length of the CDR3 is 15 residues. Germline CDR1 SGDLS, CDR2 YYNGEE. V shed 7 bases and J 6 bases; nucleotides not matched to a gene: 12. This CDR3 reads CASAATSVKGNEQFF. CDR3 bases: TGTGCCAGCGCCGCGACTAGCGTCAAGGGCAATGAGCAGTTCTTC.

The CDR3: CASSLFLGTRDYTF. The CDR3 DNA follows: TGTGCCAGCAGCTTGTTTCTAGGGACGCGCGACTACACCTTC. The chain employs TRBV5-4 and TRBJ1-2, with D possibly matching TRBD1 (5 bases). CDR1 is SGHNT and CDR2 is YYREEE in the germline V gene (reference sequence). V was pared by 1 base and J by 10 bases, with 17 bases between. This CDR3 has 14 amino acids.

In nucleotides, the CDR3 is TGTGCCAGCAGTGCAGTTGGAAACAGACTCTCCCTTGGGGAGCAGTACTTC. Translation gives CASSAVGNRLSLGEQYF. V gene TRBV25-1 combines with J gene TRBJ2-7, with D unclear. Germline V lookup: CDR1 MGHDK, CDR2 SYGVNS. The CDR3 length is 17 residues. Trimming took 4 bases from V and 7 from J, leaving 26 bases between them.

The J gene is TRBJ1-2, the V gene TRBV30; 9 bases map to TRBD1. With 8 bases clipped from V and 7 bases from J, the junction kept 8 bases outside the gene matches. The CDR3 is made up of 12 amino acids. Germline lookup yields CDR1 GTSNPN and CDR2 SVGIG (reference sequence). The CDR3 DNA follows: TGTGCCCGCGGGACAGGGTTCGGTGGCTACACCTTC. Its protein product is CARGTGFGGYTF.

This sequence joins TRBV7-2 and TRBJ1-1, with 9 bases lining up with TRBD1. The CDR3 is 14 amino acids. J was trimmed by 11 bases and V by 5 bases; bases with no gene match: 12. Germline V lookup: CDR1 SGHTA, CDR2 FQGNSA. CDR3 loop: CASSVPGQGGPAFF. The CDR3 DNA follows: TGTGCCAGCAGCGTTCCGGGACAGGGCGGTCCGGCTTTCTTT.

V gene TRBV21-1 combines with J gene TRBJ1-3. TRBV21-1 is a listed pseudogene. The CDR3 is 12 residues long. The CDR3, as DNA: TGTGCCAGCATCCGTTCTGGAAACACCATATATTTT. Translated, it gives CASIRSGNTIYF.

The chain uses TRBV10-3 and TRBJ2-3; tentative D call: TRBD2 (5 bases). The length of the CDR3 is 13 residues. Germline V lookup: CDR1 ENHRY, CDR2 SYGVKD. V lost 10 bases to trimming and J lost 4 bases, with 15 bases between them. The CDR3 nucleotides are TGTGCCACACTAGATCTGGCGGCAGATACGCAGTATTTT. Translation gives CATLDLAADTQYF.

The chain carries TRBV19 and TRBJ2-1, with D tentatively TRBD1 (5 bases). The CDR3 length is 15 residues. With 4 bases removed from V and 0 bases from J, the gap between germline ends came to 10 bases. Germline loops: CDR1 LNHDA, CDR2 SQIVND (reference sequence). DNA of the CDR3: TGTGCCAGTAGTAGGTCCCAGGGCTCCTACAATGAGCAGTTCTTC. This encodes CASSRSQGSYNEQFF.

This chain connects TRBV28 to TRBJ2-1; TRBD2 matches 7 bases. Per germline, CDR1 MDHEN and CDR2 SYDVKM. The CDR3 is 13 amino acids. V lost 7 bases and J lost 6; bases outside the gene matches: 6. CDR3 nucleotides: TGTGCCAGCACCCGCGGCGGGAGCAATGAGCAGTTCTTC. Translating gives CASTRGGSNEQFF.

The V call is TRBV7-9, the J call TRBJ1-2; 8 nucleotides agree with TRBD1. Per the germline V gene, CDR1 is SEHNR and CDR2 is FQNEAQ (reference sequence). The junction had 13 bases not matched to a gene; V was cut back by 3 bases and J by 4 bases. The CDR3 contains 17 residues. In DNA form, the CDR3 reads TGTGCCAGCAGCTTGACCGGGACAGGCGTCATACTCTATGGCTACACCTTC. Translation: CASSLTGTGVILYGYTF.

The genes are TRBV28 and TRBJ1-4; possible D gene TRBD1, 6 bases. CDR1 and CDR2 from the germline V gene are MDHEN and SYDVKM. The CDR3 runs to 15 residues. Trimming pared 4 bases from V and 5 bases from J, leaving 14 bases between. This chain's CDR3 is CASSSGQSRNEKLFF. The CDR3 coding sequence is TGTGCCAGCAGTTCCGGACAGAGTAGAAATGAAAAACTGTTTTTT.

This chain links TRBV29-1 with TRBJ1-2, with D possibly matching TRBD1 (5 bases). The CDR3 extends over 12 amino acids. Germline lookup yields CDR1 SQVTM and CDR2 ANQGSEA. V was pared by 0 bases and J by 6 bases, with 8 bases between. CDR3 sequence (DNA): TGCAGCGTTGAAGATCCACAGGATGGCTACACCTTC. This gives the protein CSVEDPQDGYTF.

The CDR3 sequence is CASSILSGSSYEQYF. Here the CDR3 DNA reads TGTGCCAGTAGTATCCTCAGCGGGAGCTCCTACGAGCAGTACTTC. The J gene is TRBJ2-7, the V gene TRBV19, with 8 nucleotides matching TRBD2. The V segment lost 3 bases and the J segment 0 bases; nucleotides outside the gene matches: 4. The CDR3 length is 15 residues. Germline CDR1 LNHDA, CDR2 SQIVND (reference sequence).

CDR3 amino acids: CASSEFGGRADLGQFF. Here the CDR3 DNA reads TGTGCCAGCAGTGAATTCGGCGGGAGGGCCGATTTAGGGCAGTTCTTC. The chain links TRBV25-1 to TRBJ2-1, with 9 bases identical to TRBD2. The V gene end was trimmed by 1 base and the J gene end by 12 bases; junction bases not matched to a gene: 13. Germline V CDR1 and CDR2: MGHDK, SYGVNS. CDR3 length: 16 amino acids.

This chain joins TRBV5-1 and TRBJ1-1; weak D call: TRBD1 (5 bases). Trimming removed 5 bases from V and 1 base from J, with 12 bases in between. The CDR3 has 14 residues. CDR1 SGHRS and CDR2 YFSETQ come from the germline V gene. CDR3 sequence: CASRSWQGNTEAFF. The CDR3 coding sequence is TGCGCCAGCAGGTCTTGGCAGGGGAACACTGAAGCTTTCTTT.

The V and J genes are TRBV6-2 or TRBV6-3 and TRBJ2-7, with D perhaps TRBD2 (5 bases). The CDR3 has 12 amino acids. Trimming shortened V by 5 bases and J by 6 bases, and 11 bases separated the two germline ends. Germline lookup yields CDR1 MNHEY and CDR2 SVGEGT. In DNA form, the CDR3 reads TGTGCCAGCAGTCGGGCCCGGGGCGAGCAGTACTTC. Its translation is CASSRARGEQYF.

CDR3 amino acids: CASGDGGVSNQPQHF. CDR3 bases: TGTGCCAGTGGGGACGGCGGAGTAAGCAATCAGCCCCAGCATTTT. The V and J genes are TRBV19 and TRBJ1-5, with D possibly TRBD1 on 5 matching bases. Germline lookup yields CDR1 LNHDA and CDR2 SQIVND (reference sequence). CDR3 size: 15 residues. Trimming stripped 8 bases from V and 1 base from J, with 15 bases between.

This clone is a singleton in its sample. CDR3 nucleotides: TGTGCCAGCAGACTAGACGGAAACACCGGGGAGCTGTTTTTT. It translates to CASRLDGNTGELFF. The V gene is TRBV7-3, the J gene TRBJ2-2; D might be TRBD2 (5 bases). The CDR3 sequence is 14 residues long. Looked up from germline, CDR1 is SGHTA and CDR2 is FQGTGA. Trimming took 6 bases from V and 2 from J, leaving 10 bases between them.